The sample holds many counts of the clone carrying this T cell receptor (beta chain). V was clipped by 7 bases and J by 8 bases; unmatched bases: 10. The CDR3 covers 14 residues. Germline lookup yields CDR1 MNHNS and CDR2 SASEGT. This sample was taken from a study of T cells in Graves' hyperthyroidism and ophthalmopathy. These patients, aged 18 to 65, had recently diagnosed hyperthyroidism lasting under 2 months. The TCR beta CDR3 regions underwent amplification using RNA transcripts as the source. HTBI primers drove first-round RT-PCR of the TCR CDR3. Each CDR3 protein is one row after TCRdb ran MiXCR on the multiplex PCR reads. Among under 350,000 distinct CDR3 sequences listed, 13% were seen once.

The specimen sequenced was blood. This rearrangement joins TRBV6-1 to TRBJ1-2, with 10 positions matching TRBD1. This receptor was obtained from a woman aged 25-40 years with Graves' hyperthyroidism that later progressed to Graves' ophthalmopathy. Here the CDR3 DNA reads TGTGCCAGCACCATGCCGACAGGGGGCGAAGGCTACACCTTC. As protein: CASTMPTGGEGYTF.